The entry below describes one T cell receptor beta chain. Its antigen is not identified. These data originate in a study of blood T cells in healthy people across ages. The second PCR ran roughly 6 to 11 cycles with a sample-barcoded 5' primer and J-beta primers. Every single cDNA molecule received a tag from a template-switch adaptor with 12 random nucleotides. MiXCR was run by TCRdb on the 5' RACE reads, yielding one entry per CDR3 protein. The repertoire holds about 1.4 million distinct CDR3 sequences, approximately 59% seen once, with 6.5% to 8.5% in the top ten. PBMCs, at least 6 million per sample, were isolated. Study-level points and caveats: Relative to aged donors, long-lived donors carried more naive CD4+ cells and displayed higher diversity. Roughly linear age-related decline in beta diversity appeared, significant by age about 37.

The germline V gene encodes CDR1 SGHAT and CDR2 FQNNGV. The CDR3 is 15 residues long. V was shortened by 5 bases and J by 9 bases, with 22 bases between the two germline ends. The J gene is TRBJ2-5, the V gene TRBV11-2, with unresolved D. The sequence derives from a man younger than 35 in good health. Sequencing was carried out using blood. Written as DNA, the CDR3 is TGTGCCAGCAGCCCCCACCCCCTTAGTTTGAAGGCCCAGTACTTC. It codes for CASSPHPLSLKAQYF.